This T cell receptor beta chain was found in a study of T cell changes during pregnancy in multiple sclerosis. Trimming removed 2 bases from V and 4 bases from J, with 12 bases in between. CDR3 size: 14 residues. CDR1 and CDR2 from the germline V gene are SGHRS and YFSETQ. Assay used: immunoSEQ multiplex PCR; TCRdb lists only in-frame clones, some missing. The table includes 55,000 to 65,000 clones, roughly 92% detected once. This sequence joins TRBV5-1 and TRBJ1-1; the D is unclear. The sequence derives from a female donor with multiple sclerosis, enrolled in a pregnancy study. The starting material was peripheral blood, obtained in the second trimester of pregnancy. The CDR3 sequence: CASSLTGVTTEAFF. The DNA of the CDR3 is TGCGCCAGCAGCTTAACCGGGGTGACCACTGAAGCTTTCTTT.